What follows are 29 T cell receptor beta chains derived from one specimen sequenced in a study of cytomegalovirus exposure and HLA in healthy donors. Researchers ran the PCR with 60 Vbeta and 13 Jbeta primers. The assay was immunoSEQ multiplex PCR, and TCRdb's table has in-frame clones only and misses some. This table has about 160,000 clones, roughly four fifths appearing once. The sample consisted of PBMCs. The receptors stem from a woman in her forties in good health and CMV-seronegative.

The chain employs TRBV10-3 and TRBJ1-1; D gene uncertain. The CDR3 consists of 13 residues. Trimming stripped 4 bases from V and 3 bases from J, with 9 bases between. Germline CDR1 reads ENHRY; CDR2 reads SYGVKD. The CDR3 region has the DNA TGTGCCATCAGTGGTACCGGGGACACTGAAGCTTTCTTT. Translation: CAISGTGDTEAFF.

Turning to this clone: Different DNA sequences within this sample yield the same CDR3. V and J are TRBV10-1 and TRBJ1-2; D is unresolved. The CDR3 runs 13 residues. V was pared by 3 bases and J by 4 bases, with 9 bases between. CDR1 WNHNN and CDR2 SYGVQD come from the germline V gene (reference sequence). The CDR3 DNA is TGCGCCAGCAGTGATGTAGGGAGCTATGGCTACACCTTC. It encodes CASSDVGSYGYTF.

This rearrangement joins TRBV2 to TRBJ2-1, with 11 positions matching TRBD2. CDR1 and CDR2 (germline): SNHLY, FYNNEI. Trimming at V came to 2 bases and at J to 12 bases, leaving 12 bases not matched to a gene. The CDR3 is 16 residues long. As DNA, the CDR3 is TGTGCCAGCAGTGAATTATTAGCGGGGGGGCCTGGCGGGCAGTTCTTC. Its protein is CASSELLAGGPGGQFF.

The CDR3 here is CASSLGLAGDNEQFF. For the CDR3, the DNA is TGTGCCAGCAGCCTAGGACTAGCGGGGGACAATGAGCAGTTCTTC. V gene TRBV5-6 combines with J gene TRBJ2-1; 13 nucleotides agree with TRBD2. The V gene's germline CDR1 is SGHDT and CDR2 YYEEEE. CDR3 length: 15 residues. V shed 4 bases and J 5 bases; nucleotides not matched to a gene: 3.

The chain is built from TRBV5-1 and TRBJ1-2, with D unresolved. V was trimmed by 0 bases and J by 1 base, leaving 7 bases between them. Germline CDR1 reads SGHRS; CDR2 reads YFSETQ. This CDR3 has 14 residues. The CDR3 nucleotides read TGCGCCAGCAGCTTGGACATGAATAACTATGGCTACACCTTC. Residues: CASSLDMNNYGYTF.

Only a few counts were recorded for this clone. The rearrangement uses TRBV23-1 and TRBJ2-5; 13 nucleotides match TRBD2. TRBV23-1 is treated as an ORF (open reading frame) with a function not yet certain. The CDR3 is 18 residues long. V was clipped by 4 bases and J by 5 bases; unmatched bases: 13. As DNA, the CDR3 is TGCGCCAGCAGTCTAAACGGGACTAGCGGGGACTTTTTTGAGACCCAGTACTTC. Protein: CASSLNGTSGDFFETQYF.

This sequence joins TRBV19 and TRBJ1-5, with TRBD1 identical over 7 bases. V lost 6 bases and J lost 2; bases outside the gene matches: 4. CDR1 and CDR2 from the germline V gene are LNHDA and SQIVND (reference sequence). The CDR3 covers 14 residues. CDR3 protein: CASSPDRGNQPQHF. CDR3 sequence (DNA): TGTGCCAGTAGCCCTGACAGGGGCAATCAGCCCCAGCATTTT.

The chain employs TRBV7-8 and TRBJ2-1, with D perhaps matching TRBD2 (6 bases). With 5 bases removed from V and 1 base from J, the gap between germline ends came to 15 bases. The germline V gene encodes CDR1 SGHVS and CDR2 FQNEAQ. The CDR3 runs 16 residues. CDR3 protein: CASSAGFVGSYNEQFF. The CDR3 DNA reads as TGTGCCAGCAGCGCGGGGTTTGTCGGGTCCTACAATGAGCAGTTCTTC.

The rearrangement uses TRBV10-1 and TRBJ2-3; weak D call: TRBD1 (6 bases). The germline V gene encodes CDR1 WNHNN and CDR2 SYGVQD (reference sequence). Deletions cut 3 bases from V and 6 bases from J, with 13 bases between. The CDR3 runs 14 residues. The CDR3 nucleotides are TGCGCCAGCAGTGACAGGGGCCAAGGGGATACGCAGTATTTT. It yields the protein CASSDRGQGDTQYF.

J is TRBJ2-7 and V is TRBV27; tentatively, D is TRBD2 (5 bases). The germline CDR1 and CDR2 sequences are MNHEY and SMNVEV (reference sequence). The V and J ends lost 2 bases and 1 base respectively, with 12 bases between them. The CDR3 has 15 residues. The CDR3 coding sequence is TGTGCCAGCAGTTTACGTCAGGCGGGTTCCTACGAGCAGTACTTC. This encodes CASSLRQAGSYEQYF.

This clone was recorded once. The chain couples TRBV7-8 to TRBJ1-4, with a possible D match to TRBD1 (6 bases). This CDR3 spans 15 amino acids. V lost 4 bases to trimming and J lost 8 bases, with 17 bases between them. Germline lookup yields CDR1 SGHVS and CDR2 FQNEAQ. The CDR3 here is CASSSYRVGEEKLFF. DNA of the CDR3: TGTGCCAGCAGCTCCTACAGGGTCGGGGAGGAAAAACTGTTTTTT.

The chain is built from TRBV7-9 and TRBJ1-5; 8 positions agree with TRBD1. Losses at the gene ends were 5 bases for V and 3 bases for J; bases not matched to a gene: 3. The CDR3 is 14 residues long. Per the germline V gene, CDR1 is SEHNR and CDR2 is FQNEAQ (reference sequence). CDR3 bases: TGTGCCAGCAGCGAGACAGGGGCCAATCAGCCCCAGCATTTT. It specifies CASSETGANQPQHF.

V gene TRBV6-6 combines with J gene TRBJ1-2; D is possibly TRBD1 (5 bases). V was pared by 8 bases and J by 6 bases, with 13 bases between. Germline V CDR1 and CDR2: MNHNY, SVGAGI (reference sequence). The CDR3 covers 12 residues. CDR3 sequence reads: CASSPGSDGYTF. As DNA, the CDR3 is TGTGCCAGCTCGCCAGGGTCGGATGGCTACACCTTC.

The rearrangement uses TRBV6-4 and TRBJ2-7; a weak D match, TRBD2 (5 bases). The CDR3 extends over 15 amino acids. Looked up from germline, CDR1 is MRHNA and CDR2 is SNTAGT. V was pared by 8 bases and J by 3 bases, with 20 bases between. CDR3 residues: CASAEVHDGLYEQYF. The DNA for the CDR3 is TGTGCCAGCGCCGAGGTACACGACGGACTCTACGAGCAGTACTTC.

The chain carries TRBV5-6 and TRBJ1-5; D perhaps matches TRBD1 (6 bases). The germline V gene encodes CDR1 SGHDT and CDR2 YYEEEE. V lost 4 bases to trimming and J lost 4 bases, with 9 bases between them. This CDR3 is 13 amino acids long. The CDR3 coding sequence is TGTGCCAGCAGCGAACAGGGAAATCAGCCCCAGCATTTT. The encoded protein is CASSEQGNQPQHF.

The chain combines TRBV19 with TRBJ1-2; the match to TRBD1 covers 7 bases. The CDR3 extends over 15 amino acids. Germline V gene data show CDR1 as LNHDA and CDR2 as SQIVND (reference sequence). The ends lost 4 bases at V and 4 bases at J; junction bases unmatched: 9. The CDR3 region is CASSTTWDRSYGYTF. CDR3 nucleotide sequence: TGTGCCAGTAGTACCACTTGGGACAGAAGCTATGGCTACACCTTC.

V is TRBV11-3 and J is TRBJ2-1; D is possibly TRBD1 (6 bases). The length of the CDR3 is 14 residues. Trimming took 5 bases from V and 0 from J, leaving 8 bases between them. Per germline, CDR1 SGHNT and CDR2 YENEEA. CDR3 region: CASSGQSSYNEQFF. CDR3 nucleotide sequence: TGTGCCAGCAGCGGACAGAGCTCCTACAATGAGCAGTTCTTC.

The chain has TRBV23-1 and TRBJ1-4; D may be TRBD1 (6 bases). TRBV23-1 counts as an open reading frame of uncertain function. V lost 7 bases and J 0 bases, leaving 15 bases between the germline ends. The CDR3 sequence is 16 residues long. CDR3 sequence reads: CASNKQGRTTNEKLFF. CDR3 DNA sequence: TGCGCCAGCAATAAACAGGGAAGAACAACTAATGAAAAACTGTTTTTT.

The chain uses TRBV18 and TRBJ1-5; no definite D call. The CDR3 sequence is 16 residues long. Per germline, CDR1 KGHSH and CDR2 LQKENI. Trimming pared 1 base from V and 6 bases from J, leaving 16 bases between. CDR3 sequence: CASSPQEGSVVQPQHF. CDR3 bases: TGTGCCAGCTCACCACAGGAGGGTTCAGTTGTTCAGCCCCAGCATTTT.

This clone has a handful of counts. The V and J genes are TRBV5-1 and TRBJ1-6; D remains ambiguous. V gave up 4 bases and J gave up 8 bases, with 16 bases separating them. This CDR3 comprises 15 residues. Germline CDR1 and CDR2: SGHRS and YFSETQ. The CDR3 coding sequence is TGCGCCAGCAGCCCCCAGGCAGGTTTGGATTCACCCCTCCACTTT. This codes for CASSPQAGLDSPLHF.

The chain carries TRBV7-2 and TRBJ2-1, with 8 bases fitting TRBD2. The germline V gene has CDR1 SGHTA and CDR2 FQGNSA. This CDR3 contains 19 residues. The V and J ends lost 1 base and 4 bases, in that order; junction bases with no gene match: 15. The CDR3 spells CASSLEFSPYSGVYNEQFF. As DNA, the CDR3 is TGTGCCAGCAGCTTAGAGTTTAGCCCCTATAGCGGGGTATACAATGAGCAGTTCTTC.

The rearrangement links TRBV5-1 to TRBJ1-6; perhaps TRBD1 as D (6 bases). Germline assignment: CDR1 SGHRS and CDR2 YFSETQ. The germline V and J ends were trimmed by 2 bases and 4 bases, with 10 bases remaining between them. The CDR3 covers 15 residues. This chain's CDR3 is CASSLSGAYNSPLHF. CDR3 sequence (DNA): TGCGCCAGCAGCTTATCAGGGGCGTATAATTCACCCCTCCACTTT.

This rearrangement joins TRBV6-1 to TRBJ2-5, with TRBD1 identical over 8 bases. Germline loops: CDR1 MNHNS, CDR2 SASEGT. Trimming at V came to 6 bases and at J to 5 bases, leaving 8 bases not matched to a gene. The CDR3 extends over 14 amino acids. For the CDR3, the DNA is TGTGCCAGCAGGAAGCCGGACAGGGCGGAGACCCAGTACTTC. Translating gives CASRKPDRAETQYF.

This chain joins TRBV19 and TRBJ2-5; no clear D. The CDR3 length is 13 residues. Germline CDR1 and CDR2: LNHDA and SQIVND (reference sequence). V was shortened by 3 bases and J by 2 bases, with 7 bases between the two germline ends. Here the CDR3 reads CASSMSRQETQYF. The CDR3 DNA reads TGTGCCAGTAGTATGTCGAGGCAAGAGACCCAGTACTTC.

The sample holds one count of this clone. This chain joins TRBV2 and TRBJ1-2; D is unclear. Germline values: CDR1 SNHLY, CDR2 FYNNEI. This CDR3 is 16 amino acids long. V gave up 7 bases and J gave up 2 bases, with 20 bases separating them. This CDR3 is CASNPAERPTNYGYTF. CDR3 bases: TGTGCCAGCAACCCCGCCGAGCGGCCAACGAACTATGGCTACACCTTC.

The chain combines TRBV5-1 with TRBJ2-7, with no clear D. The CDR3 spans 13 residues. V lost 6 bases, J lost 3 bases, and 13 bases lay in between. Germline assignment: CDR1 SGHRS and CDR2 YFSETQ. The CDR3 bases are TGCGCCAGCAATCAGGTGGATAGCTACGAGCAGTACTTC. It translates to CASNQVDSYEQYF.

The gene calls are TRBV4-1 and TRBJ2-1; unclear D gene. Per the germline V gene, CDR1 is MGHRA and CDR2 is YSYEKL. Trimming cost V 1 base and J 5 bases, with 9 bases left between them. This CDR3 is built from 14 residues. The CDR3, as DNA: TGCGCCAGCAGCCAAGGGTTGCGAGACAATGAGCAGTTCTTC. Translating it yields CASSQGLRDNEQFF.

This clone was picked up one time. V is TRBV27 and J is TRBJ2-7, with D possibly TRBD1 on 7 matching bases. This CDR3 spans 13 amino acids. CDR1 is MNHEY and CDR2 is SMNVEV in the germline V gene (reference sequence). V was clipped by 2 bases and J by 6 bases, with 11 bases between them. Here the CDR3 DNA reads TGTGCCAGCAGTTTAAGGAGGGGGCCCGAGCAGTACTTC. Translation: CASSLRRGPEQYF.

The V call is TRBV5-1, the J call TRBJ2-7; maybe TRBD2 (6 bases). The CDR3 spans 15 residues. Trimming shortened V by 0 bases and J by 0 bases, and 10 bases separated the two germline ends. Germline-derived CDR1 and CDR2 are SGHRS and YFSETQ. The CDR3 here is CASSLGRESSYEQYF. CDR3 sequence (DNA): TGCGCCAGCAGCTTGGGTCGGGAGAGCTCCTACGAGCAGTACTTC.